This T cell receptor beta chain appears in the sequencing data of a study of T-cell reconstitution after alpha-beta-depleted transplantation in children. This CDR3 region has 16 residues. Germline CDR1 LNHDA, CDR2 SQIVND (reference sequence). V gave up 3 bases and J gave up 0 bases, with 12 bases separating them. Preparation of the TCRbeta library was carried out with unique molecular identifiers. Using its own MiXCR run on the PCR reads, TCRdb lists one record per CDR3 protein. The sample consists of roughly 500,000 distinct CDR3 sequences, 32% of them appearing once. The clonotype originates from a human donor who donated a stem cell graft to a child with aplastic anemia. The sample here was PBMCs from the stem cell graft donor, taken from the stem cell graft. The rearrangement joins TRBV19 to TRBJ1-5; D is perhaps TRBD1 (5 bases). CDR3 bases: TGTGCCAGTAGTATCATAGGGGATGGTAGCAATCAGCCCCAGCATTTT. Protein: CASSIIGDGSNQPQHF.